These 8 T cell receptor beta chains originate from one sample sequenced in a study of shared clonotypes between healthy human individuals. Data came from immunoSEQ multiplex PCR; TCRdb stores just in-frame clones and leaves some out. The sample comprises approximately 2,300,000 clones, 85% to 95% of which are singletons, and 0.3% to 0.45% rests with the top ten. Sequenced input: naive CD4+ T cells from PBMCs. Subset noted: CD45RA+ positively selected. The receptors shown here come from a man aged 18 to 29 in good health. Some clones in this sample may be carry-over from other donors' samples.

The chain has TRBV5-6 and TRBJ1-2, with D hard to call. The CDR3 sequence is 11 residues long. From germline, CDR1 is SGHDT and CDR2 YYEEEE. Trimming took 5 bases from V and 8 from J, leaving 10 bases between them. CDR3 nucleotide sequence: TGTGCCAGCAGTTCCAACTGGGGCTACACCTTC. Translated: CASSSNWGYTF. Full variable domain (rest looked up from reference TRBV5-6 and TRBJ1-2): DAGVTQSPTHLIKTRGQQVTLRCSPKSGHDTVSWYQQALGQGPQFIFQYYEEEERQRGNFPDRFSGHQFPNYSSELNVNALLLGDSALYLCASSSNWGYTFGSGTRLTVV.

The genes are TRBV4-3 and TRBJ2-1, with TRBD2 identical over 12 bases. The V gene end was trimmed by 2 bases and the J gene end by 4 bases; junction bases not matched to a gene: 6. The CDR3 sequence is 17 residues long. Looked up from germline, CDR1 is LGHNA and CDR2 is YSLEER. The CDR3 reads CASSQSRLAGVYNEQFF. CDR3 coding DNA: TGCGCCAGCAGCCAATCAAGACTAGCGGGAGTATACAATGAGCAGTTCTTC.

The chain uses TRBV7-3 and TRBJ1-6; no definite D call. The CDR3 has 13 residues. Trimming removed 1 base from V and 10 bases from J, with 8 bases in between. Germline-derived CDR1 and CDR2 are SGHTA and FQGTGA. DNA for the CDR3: TGTGCCAGCAGCTTAAGCCTTCGGTCACCCCTCCACTTT. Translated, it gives CASSLSLRSPLHF.

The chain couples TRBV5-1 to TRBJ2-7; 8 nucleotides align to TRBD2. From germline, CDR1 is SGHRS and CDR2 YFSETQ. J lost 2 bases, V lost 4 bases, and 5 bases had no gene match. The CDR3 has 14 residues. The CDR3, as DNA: TGCGCCAGCAGCCCTTCACTAGCGGCCTACGAGCAGTACTTC. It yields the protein CASSPSLAAYEQYF.

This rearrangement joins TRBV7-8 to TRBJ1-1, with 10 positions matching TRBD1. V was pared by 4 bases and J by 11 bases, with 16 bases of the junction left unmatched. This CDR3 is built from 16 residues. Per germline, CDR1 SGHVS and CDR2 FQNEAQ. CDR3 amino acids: CASSSQEQTGGIGAFF. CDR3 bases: TGTGCCAGCAGCTCCCAAGAACAGACAGGGGGCATCGGCGCTTTCTTT.

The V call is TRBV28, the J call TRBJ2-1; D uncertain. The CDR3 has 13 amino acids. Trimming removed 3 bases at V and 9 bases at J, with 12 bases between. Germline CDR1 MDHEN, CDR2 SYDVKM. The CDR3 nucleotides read TGTGCCAGCAGTTTCGTTAATAGGGCTGAGCAGTTCTTC. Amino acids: CASSFVNRAEQFF.

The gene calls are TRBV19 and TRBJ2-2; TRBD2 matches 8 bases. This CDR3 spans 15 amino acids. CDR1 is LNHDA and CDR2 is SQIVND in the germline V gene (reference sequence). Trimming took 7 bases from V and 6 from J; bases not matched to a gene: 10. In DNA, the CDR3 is TGTGCCAGTACCTATAGTGAGCGGGAGCCCGGGGAGCTGTTTTTT. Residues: CASTYSEREPGELFF.

CDR3 DNA sequence: TGCGCCAGCAGCCCACAGGGCCTTCGGGGAACTAATGAAAAACTGTTTTTT. Protein sequence: CASSPQGLRGTNEKLFF. The gene calls are TRBV4-1 and TRBJ1-4, with D perhaps TRBD1 (6 bases). Germline CDR1 reads MGHRA; CDR2 reads YSYEKL. Between the trimmed V and J ends, which lost 4 bases and 1 base, there was a span of 16 bases. The CDR3 is made up of 17 amino acids.